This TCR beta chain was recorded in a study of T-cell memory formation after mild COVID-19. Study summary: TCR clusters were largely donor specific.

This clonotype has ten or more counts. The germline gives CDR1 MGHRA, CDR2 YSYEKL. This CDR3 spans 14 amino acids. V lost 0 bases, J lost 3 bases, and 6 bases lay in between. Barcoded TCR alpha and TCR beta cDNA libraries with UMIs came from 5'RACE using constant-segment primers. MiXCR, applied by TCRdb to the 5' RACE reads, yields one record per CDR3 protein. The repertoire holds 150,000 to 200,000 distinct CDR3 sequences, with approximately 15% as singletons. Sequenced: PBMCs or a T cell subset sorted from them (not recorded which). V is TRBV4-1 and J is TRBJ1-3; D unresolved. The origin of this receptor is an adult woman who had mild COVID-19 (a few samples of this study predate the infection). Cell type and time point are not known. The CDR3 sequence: CASSQEGSGNTIYF. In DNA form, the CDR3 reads TGCGCCAGCAGCCAAGAAGGGAGTGGAAACACCATATATTTT.